The 28 T cell receptor beta chains reported below all come from one sample, sequenced in a study of blood T cell repertoires in COVID-19. Data came from immunoSEQ multiplex PCR; TCRdb stores just in-frame clones and leaves some out. The sample shows about 200,000 clones, roughly 80% of them seen only once. The sample was peripheral blood. Every receptor here comes from a man aged 55 to 70 with COVID-19, enrolled during active disease.

The chain has TRBV2 and TRBJ2-1; 8 nucleotides align to TRBD1. Trimming cost V 6 bases and J 13 bases; bases outside gene matches: 2. Germline lookup yields CDR1 SNHLY and CDR2 FYNNEI. The CDR3 consists of 10 residues. In nucleotides, the CDR3 is TGTGCCAGCAGCGGACAGGGTCAGTTCTTC. Its translation: CASSGQGQFF.

The chain's CDR3 is CASRRGRGNEQYF. The CDR3 DNA sequence: TGTGCCAGCAGAAGGGGCAGGGGTAACGAGCAGTACTTC. J is TRBJ2-7 and V is TRBV2, with D perhaps TRBD1 (6 bases). Trimming removed 6 bases at V and 5 bases at J, with 14 bases between. The CDR3 has 13 residues. Germline assignment: CDR1 SNHLY and CDR2 FYNNEI. Combining the CDR3 with reference TRBV2 and TRBJ2-7 gives the whole variable domain EPEVTQTPSHQVTQMGQEVILRCVPISNHLYFYWYRQILGQKVEFLVSFYNNEISEKSEIFDDQFSVERPDGSNFTLKIRSTKLEDSAMYFCASRRGRGNEQYFGPGTRLTVT.

This clone turned up a few times. The V gene is TRBV18, the J gene TRBJ1-2; TRBD1 matches 10 bases. Trimming cost V 3 bases and J 1 base; bases outside gene matches: 2. This CDR3 is built from 15 residues. Germline loops: CDR1 KGHSH, CDR2 LQKENI. CDR3 residues: CASSPGTGVNYGYTF. The DNA for the CDR3 is TGTGCCAGCTCACCTGGGACAGGGGTTAACTATGGCTACACCTTC.

The J gene is TRBJ2-7, the V gene TRBV5-1; possibly TRBD1 for D (6 bases). The CDR3 runs to 15 residues. Germline V CDR1 and CDR2: SGHRS, YFSETQ. V was cut by 2 bases and J by 2 bases, with 14 bases left in between. The CDR3 reads CASSFAGQTAYEQYF. The CDR3 bases are TGCGCCAGCAGCTTCGCAGGACAGACTGCCTACGAGCAGTACTTC.

This clone was seen only a few times. V is TRBV10-1 and J is TRBJ1-5; D not resolved. The CDR3 contains 13 residues. Trimming shortened V by 3 bases and J by 4 bases, and 7 bases separated the two germline ends. The germline V gene has CDR1 WNHNN and CDR2 SYGVQD (reference sequence). In nucleotides, the CDR3 is TGCGCCAGCAGTGATGGGAGGAATCAGCCCCAGCATTTT. This codes for CASSDGRNQPQHF.

The V call is TRBV19, the J call TRBJ2-3; 7 bases are shared with TRBD1. The CDR3 length is 16 residues. The germline CDR1 and CDR2 sequences are LNHDA and SQIVND (reference sequence). V lost 5 bases to trimming and J lost 1 base; unmatched junction nucleotides: 9. CDR3: CASSLGQVRGTDTQYF. The DNA of the CDR3 is TGTGCCAGTAGTCTCGGACAGGTTAGGGGCACAGATACGCAGTATTTT.

The chain combines TRBV18 with TRBJ1-4; TRBD1 matches at 9 bases. The ends lost 2 bases at V and 7 bases at J; junction bases unmatched: 8. Germline V gives CDR1 KGHSH, CDR2 LQKENI. The CDR3 is 16 residues long. CDR3 residues: CASSPSPTGGREKLFF. The CDR3 DNA sequence: TGTGCCAGCTCACCATCGCCGACAGGGGGGCGTGAAAAACTGTTTTTT.

The chain uses TRBV19 and TRBJ1-2, with 10 bases lining up with TRBD1. V dropped 10 bases and J dropped 6; count of bases not matched to a gene: 5. The CDR3 is 12 residues long. From germline, CDR1 is LNHDA and CDR2 SQIVND (reference sequence). CDR3 in DNA: TGTGCCACCCTGGACAGGGGGAATGGCTACACCTTC. It translates to CATLDRGNGYTF.

Note on this clone: Other nucleotide sequences in the sample specify the same CDR3. The chain uses TRBV2 and TRBJ1-5, with 9 bases aligning to TRBD1. CDR3 length: 14 residues. Germline CDR1 is SNHLY and CDR2 is FYNNEI. The ends lost 3 bases at V and 7 bases at J; junction bases unmatched: 4. The CDR3 protein is CASSEGQGGQPQHF. CDR3 nucleotide sequence: TGTGCCAGCAGTGAGGGACAGGGAGGACAGCCCCAGCATTTT.

V and J are TRBV10-2 and TRBJ1-1, with a possible D match to TRBD1 (5 bases). V was shortened by 6 bases and J by 1 base, with 15 bases between the two germline ends. CDR3 size: 15 residues. Germline loops: CDR1 WSHSY, CDR2 SAAADI. CDR3 residues: CASRDIRMGNTEAFF. The CDR3 DNA reads TGCGCCAGCAGGGACATAAGAATGGGGAACACTGAAGCTTTCTTT.

The chain recombines TRBV6-5 with TRBJ1-1, with D possibly being TRBD1 (6 bases). The germline gives CDR1 MNHEY, CDR2 SVGAGI. The CDR3 is 12 amino acids. Trimming took 2 bases from V and 13 from J, leaving 14 bases between them. Here the CDR3 reads CASSYAQGRVFF. The CDR3 region has the DNA TGTGCCAGCAGTTACGCACAGGGTCGAGTTTTCTTT.

This chain connects TRBV30 to TRBJ1-2; tentatively, D is TRBD1 (6 bases). V lost 3 bases, J lost 5 bases, and 19 bases lay in between. The CDR3 totals 15 residues. CDR1 is GTSNPN, CDR2 SVGIG, per germline (reference sequence). CDR3 sequence (DNA): TGTGCCTGGAGCGATCCTGGGGGCTCTCGGTATGGCTACACCTTC. It specifies CAWSDPGGSRYGYTF. Combining the CDR3 with reference TRBV30 and TRBJ1-2 gives the whole variable domain SQTIHQWPATLVQPVGSPLSLECTVEGTSNPNLYWYRQAAGRGLQLLFYSVGIGQISSEVPQNLSASRPQDRQFILSSKKLLLSDSGFYLCAWSDPGGSRYGYTFGSGTRLTVV.

J is TRBJ1-2 and V is TRBV19, with D maybe TRBD1 (5 bases). The CDR3 extends over 16 amino acids. V was trimmed by 4 bases and J by 5 bases, leaving 20 bases between them. Germline V gene lookup returns CDR1 LNHDA and CDR2 SQIVND (reference sequence). The CDR3 DNA reads TGTGCCAGTAGTACTGACCTTTTCCTCTCAGGGTATGGCTACACCTTC. Translating gives CASSTDLFLSGYGYTF. The complete variable domain, with remaining parts taken from reference TRBV19 and TRBJ1-2, reads DGGITQSPKYLFRKEGQNVTLSCEQNLNHDAMYWYRQDPGQGLRLIYYSQIVNDFQKGDIAEGYSVSREKKESFPLTVTSAQKNPTAFYLCASSTDLFLSGYGYTFGSGTRLTVV.

The chain recombines TRBV28 with TRBJ2-7; a possible D gene is TRBD1 (6 bases). V shed 2 bases and J shed 5 bases, with 13 bases lying between them. CDR1 and CDR2 (germline): MDHEN, SYDVKM. The CDR3 length is 14 residues. CDR3 region: CASSLTLQGNEQYF. CDR3 nucleotide sequence: TGTGCCAGCAGTTTAACTTTACAGGGAAACGAGCAGTACTTC. Full variable domain (outside the CDR3, taken from reference TRBV28 and TRBJ2-7): DVKVTQSSRYLVKRTGEKVFLECVQDMDHENMFWYRQDPGLGLRLIYFSYDVKMKEKGDIPEGYSVSREKKERFSLILESASTNQTSMYLCASSLTLQGNEQYFGPGTRLTVT.

This CDR3 reads CASGGTGEAFF. The CDR3 bases are TGTGCCAGCGGCGGGACAGGTGAAGCTTTCTTT. The chain links TRBV9 to TRBJ1-1, with TRBD1 identical over 8 bases. Germline V gives CDR1 SGDLS, CDR2 YYNGEE. V dropped 7 bases and J dropped 7; count of bases not matched to a gene: 3. The CDR3 contains 11 residues.

Details on this clone: One end of the junction is discordant with germline, which a read error may explain. The rearrangement uses TRBV19 and TRBJ2-1; TRBD1 might be the D (5 bases). Looked up from germline, CDR1 is LNHDA and CDR2 is SQIVND (reference sequence). The CDR3 has 11 residues. CDR3 sequence reads: CASSIQGLLLF. The CDR3 coding sequence is TGTGCCAGTAGTATACAGGGATTATTGCTCTTC.

CDR3 loop: CATSDFREKLFF. The CDR3 DNA follows: TGTGCCACCAGTGATTTCAGGGAAAAACTGTTTTTT. This chain connects TRBV24-1 to TRBJ1-4, with D unclear. The V end lost 1 base, the J end lost 8 bases, and 4 bases lay between the germline ends. The CDR3 is 12 residues long. Germline V CDR1 and CDR2: KGHDR, SFDVKD.

This clone is a singleton in its sample. The rearrangement uses TRBV10-3 and TRBJ1-5, with no clear D. V was clipped by 1 base and J by 4 bases, with 11 bases between them. The CDR3 runs 15 residues. In germline, CDR1 is ENHRY, CDR2 SYGVKD. The CDR3 DNA sequence: TGTGCCATCAGTGAGTTGATCGGTGATAATCAGCCCCAGCATTTT. This sequence encodes CAISELIGDNQPQHF.

J is TRBJ2-1 and V is TRBV9; 9 positions agree with TRBD1. The V segment lost 3 bases and the J segment 4 bases; nucleotides outside the gene matches: 8. Germline V gene lookup returns CDR1 SGDLS and CDR2 YYNGEE. CDR3 size: 16 residues. The CDR3: CASSGRGTGFYNEQFF. The CDR3, as DNA: TGTGCCAGCAGCGGCCGCGGGACAGGGTTTTACAATGAGCAGTTCTTC.

In regard to this clone: The sample holds other DNA sequences that translate to the same CDR3. The J gene is TRBJ1-5, the V gene TRBV4-2, with unresolved D. The CDR3 length is 16 residues. Trimming pared 0 bases from V and 0 bases from J, leaving 9 bases between. Germline V gene sequence: CDR1 LGHNA, CDR2 YNFKEQ. The CDR3: CASSQEGGNSNQPQHF. CDR3 nucleotide sequence: TGTGCCAGCAGCCAAGAGGGAGGAAATAGCAATCAGCCCCAGCATTTT.

V and J are TRBV4-1 and TRBJ2-7, with 8 nucleotides matching TRBD2. Germline V gives CDR1 MGHRA, CDR2 YSYEKL. The CDR3 has 13 amino acids. Trimming removed 8 bases from V and 5 bases from J; junction bases left unmatched: 8. The CDR3 DNA is TGCGCCAGCCGCGGGGGGAGGGGAAACGAGCAGTACTTC. This codes for CASRGGRGNEQYF.

The CDR3 region has the DNA TGTGCCAGCAGCCCCGGACAGCCGATGAACACTGAAGCTTTCTTT. Its translation: CASSPGQPMNTEAFF. This chain connects TRBV11-3 to TRBJ1-1; D might be TRBD1 (6 bases). The CDR3 totals 15 residues. From germline, CDR1 is SGHNT and CDR2 YENEEA. Trimming stripped 5 bases from V and 0 bases from J, with 13 bases between. Variable domain in full (rest from reference TRBV11-3 and TRBJ1-1): EAGVVQSPRYKIIEKKQPVAFWCNPISGHNTLYWYLQNLGQGPELLIRYENEEAVDDSQLPKDRFSAERLKGVDSTLKIQPAELGDSAVYLCASSPGQPMNTEAFFGQGTRLTVV.

The genes are TRBV5-6 and TRBJ1-1; 10 nucleotides match TRBD1. CDR1 is SGHDT, CDR2 YYEEEE, per germline. Trimming removed 2 bases from V and 6 bases from J; junction bases left unmatched: 4. The CDR3 is 14 residues long. The CDR3 DNA reads as TGTGCCAGCAGCTTCCGGGACAGGGGATCTGAAGCTTTCTTT. This translates into CASSFRDRGSEAFF.

This chain uses TRBV28 with TRBJ2-6; D remains unclear. In germline, CDR1 is MDHEN, CDR2 SYDVKM. Trimming cost V 8 bases and J 0 bases, with 11 bases left between them. The CDR3 has 15 amino acids. CDR3 loop: CASEQLNSGANVLTF. The CDR3 region has the DNA TGTGCCAGCGAACAGCTCAACTCTGGGGCCAACGTCCTGACTTTC.

V is TRBV3-1 (or the pseudogene TRBV3-2) and J is TRBJ2-7; TRBD1 is a possible D gene (5 bases). The CDR3 sequence is 13 residues long. Trimming cost V 4 bases and J 2 bases, with 9 bases left between them. The V gene's germline CDR1 is LGHDT and CDR2 YNNKEL (reference sequence). This CDR3 is CASSPRTTYEQYF. The CDR3 nucleotides are TGTGCCAGCAGCCCCCGGACAACCTACGAGCAGTACTTC.

The chain carries TRBV7-9 and TRBJ1-6; 7 bases are a match to TRBD1. Germline V gene data show CDR1 as SEHNR and CDR2 as FQNEAQ (reference sequence). The CDR3 length is 14 residues. V lost 5 bases and J lost 7; bases outside the gene matches: 5. The CDR3 DNA follows: TGTGCCAGCAGCCGCACAGGGGTCAATTCACCCCTCCACTTT. Its protein product is CASSRTGVNSPLHF.

The CDR3 region is CAISSTKGEKLFF. CDR3 DNA: TGTGCCATCAGTTCCACGAAGGGGGAAAAACTGTTTTTT. V is TRBV10-3 and J is TRBJ1-4; TRBD1 might be the D (5 bases). This CDR3 is built from 13 residues. V lost 5 bases to trimming and J lost 8 bases, with 12 bases between them. Looked up from germline, CDR1 is ENHRY and CDR2 is SYGVKD.

The J gene is TRBJ1-2, the V gene TRBV6-6; 9 bases align to TRBD1. Per germline, CDR1 MNHNY and CDR2 SVGAGI (reference sequence). The CDR3 has 14 amino acids. Losses at the gene ends were 7 bases for V and 5 bases for J; bases not matched to a gene: 8. The CDR3 nucleotides read TGTGCCAGCACTTCGACGACAGGGGGATATGGCTACACCTTC. It codes for CASTSTTGGYGYTF.